Below are 10 T cell receptor beta chains sequenced from a single sample in a study of T cells after yellow fever vaccination. From the 5' RACE reads, TCRdb called clonotypes with MiXCR, one entry per CDR3 protein. Here the sample spans around 250,000 distinct CDR3 sequences, about 5.2% being singletons. This material consisted of CD4+ T cells sorted from PBMCs, taken on the day of the yellow fever booster vaccination. These receptors were obtained from a young man who received the YFV17D yellow fever vaccine.

This clonotype was detected a few times. The chain joins TRBV18 to TRBJ2-1, with 7 bases aligning to TRBD2. The ends lost 3 bases at V and 3 bases at J; junction bases unmatched: 5. There are 15 residues in the CDR3. Germline CDR1 and CDR2: KGHSH and LQKENI. CDR3 residues: CASSPGAGSYNEQFF. The CDR3 DNA sequence: TGTGCCAGCTCACCCGGAGCGGGGAGCTACAATGAGCAGTTCTTC.

The V call is TRBV1, the J call TRBJ2-3; whether TRBD2, the table's D call, matches the DNA was not checked. TRBV1 is described as a pseudogene. This CDR3 is built from 18 residues. The CDR3 spells CTSSDSGIRLARADTQYF. Written as DNA, the CDR3 is TGCACCAGCAGCGACAGTGGGATTCGACTAGCGCGCGCAGATACGCAGTATTTT.

This clonotype was seen at least ten times. In DNA form, the CDR3 reads TGTGCCAGCAGCCAAGGGCGGGGCACTGAGCAGTTCTTC. It is translated as CASSQGRGTEQFF. This sequence joins TRBV3-1 and TRBJ2-1; D is perhaps TRBD2 (6 bases). The CDR3 is 13 amino acids. Germline values: CDR1 LGHDT, CDR2 YNNKEL (reference sequence). With 1 base removed from V and 9 bases from J, the gap between germline ends came to 10 bases.

This clonotype was seen many times. The chain is built from TRBV5-1 and TRBJ2-2, with TRBD2 matching over 7 bases. Trimming at V came to 7 bases and at J to 4 bases, leaving 10 bases not matched to a gene. This CDR3 comprises 15 residues. The germline gives CDR1 SGHRS, CDR2 YFSETQ. Here the CDR3 reads CASRLGGGGTGELFF. The CDR3 coding sequence is TGCGCCAGCCGCCTTGGAGGCGGGGGCACCGGGGAGCTGTTTTTT.

This clonotype was detected many times. V gene TRBV5-1 combines with J gene TRBJ1-1, with D possibly TRBD1 on 5 matching bases. Per the germline V gene, CDR1 is SGHRS and CDR2 is YFSETQ. Trimming took off 5 bases at V and 5 bases at J, with 13 bases between the two ends. The CDR3 runs 13 residues. The CDR3 coding sequence is TGCGCCAGCAGATCTGGGGCTCGGACTGAAGCTTTCTTT. Amino acid sequence: CASRSGARTEAFF.

This clonotype has a count of ten or more. This sequence joins TRBV5-6 and TRBJ2-5; D gene unclear. Deletions cut 2 bases from V and 4 bases from J, with 12 bases between. Germline lookup yields CDR1 SGHDT and CDR2 YYEEEE. The CDR3 is made up of 14 amino acids. The CDR3 DNA follows: TGTGCCAGCAGCTTCGAGGAATTGGTAGAGACCCAGTACTTC. Translation: CASSFEELVETQYF.

This clonotype was observed at least ten times. The rearrangement joins TRBV25-1 to TRBJ2-5; no firm D call. CDR1 is MGHDK and CDR2 is SYGVNS in the germline V gene. The CDR3 covers 14 residues. V lost 1 base and J 1 base, leaving 7 bases between the germline ends. CDR3 region: CASSEFASQETQYF. The CDR3 bases are TGTGCCAGCAGTGAATTTGCCAGCCAAGAGACCCAGTACTTC. Filled out from reference TRBV25-1 and TRBJ2-5, the complete variable domain reads EADIYQTPRYLVIGTGKKITLECSQTMGHDKMYWYQQDPGMELHLIHYSYGVNSTEKGDLSSESTVSRIRTEHFPLTLESARPSHTSQYLCASSEFASQETQYFGPGTRLLVL.

This clonotype has a count of ten or more. V is TRBV4-3 and J is TRBJ1-6; no clear D. The CDR3 contains 16 residues. Trimming cost V 0 bases and J 5 bases, with 11 bases left between them. Germline V CDR1 and CDR2: LGHNA, YSLEER. CDR3 bases: TGCGCCAGCAGCCAAGAATGGCCCCCCGATAATTCACCCCTCCACTTT. It translates to CASSQEWPPDNSPLHF.

In its sample, this clonotype was seen a few times. The rearrangement joins TRBV12-5 to TRBJ2-5, with D unclear. The CDR3 sequence is 15 residues long. Germline assignment: CDR1 LGHNT and CDR2 FRNRAP. The V gene lost 3 bases and the J gene lost 1 base, with 12 bases spanning the gap. CDR3 protein: CASGFKGIFQETQYF. The CDR3 DNA reads as TGTGCTAGTGGTTTCAAAGGGATCTTCCAAGAGACCCAGTACTTC. Full variable domain (remainder filled in from reference TRBV12-5 and TRBJ2-5): DARVTQTPRHKVTEMGQEVTMRCQPILGHNTVFWYRQTMMQGLELLAYFRNRAPLDDSGMPKDRFSAEMPDATLATLKIQPSEPRDSAVYFCASGFKGIFQETQYFGPGTRLLVL.

This clonotype was seen only a few times. The chain combines TRBV6-5 with TRBJ2-5; 10 nucleotides align to TRBD2. CDR3 size: 15 residues. The V and J ends lost 5 bases and 4 bases, in that order; junction bases with no gene match: 7. From germline, CDR1 is MNHEY and CDR2 SVGAGI. As DNA, the CDR3 is TGTGCCAGCAGTCCGAGCGGGGGGGCCTCAGAGACCCAGTACTTC. Translated: CASSPSGGASETQYF.